The clone carrying this T cell receptor beta chain came up many times. Per the authors' pipeline: It was from reference gene primer amplification that nucleated cell counts were estimated. Here immunoSEQ multiplex PCR was the method, and the copy in TCRdb shows in-frame clones only, minus some. V, J and clone size derive from that table, while D and trimming were established from the DNA sequence. The table includes hundreds of thousands of clones, 85% detected once. This record belongs to a study of blood T cell repertoires in COVID-19. Looking at the study overall: The analysed material was cDNA or gDNA that came from T cells, B-cell-depleted T cells, or PBMCs.

V was trimmed by 5 bases and J by 3 bases, leaving 8 bases between them. Germline V gives CDR1 LNHDA, CDR2 SQIVND (reference sequence). There are 13 residues in the CDR3. The source of this sequence is a man aged 45 to 65 with active or convalescent COVID-19. This rearrangement joins TRBV19 to TRBJ1-5, with D perhaps matching TRBD1 (5 bases). Sequencing was carried out using peripheral blood. CDR3 sequence reads: CASSQGTNQPQHF. CDR3 coding DNA: TGTGCCAGTAGTCAGGGTACCAATCAGCCCCAGCATTTT.